The present T cell receptor (beta chain) was sequenced within a study of radiotherapy plus CTLA-4 blockade in lung cancer. Broader study findings: Dynamics of early blood T cell clones, together with interferon-beta, were reportedly the best predictors of response.

For this clone: Antigen unknown.

Method: immunoSEQ multiplex PCR; TCRdb's copy keeps in-frame clones and lacks some. This table has about 87,000 clones, approximately 86% appearing once. Per germline, CDR1 SGHTA and CDR2 FQGNSA. V was clipped by 3 bases and J by 1 base, with 9 bases between them. The CDR3 is 15 residues long. The V and J genes are TRBV7-2 and TRBJ1-4; a possible D gene is TRBD1 (5 bases). The specimen was peripheral blood, collected from a patient treated with radiotherapy plus ipilimumab. The sequence derives from a human donor with non-small cell lung cancer that progressed on radiotherapy plus ipilimumab. CDR3 nucleotide sequence: TGTGCCAGCAGCTTCGGGGGAGGAACTAATGAAAAACTGTTTTTT. Protein product: CASSFGGGTNEKLFF.